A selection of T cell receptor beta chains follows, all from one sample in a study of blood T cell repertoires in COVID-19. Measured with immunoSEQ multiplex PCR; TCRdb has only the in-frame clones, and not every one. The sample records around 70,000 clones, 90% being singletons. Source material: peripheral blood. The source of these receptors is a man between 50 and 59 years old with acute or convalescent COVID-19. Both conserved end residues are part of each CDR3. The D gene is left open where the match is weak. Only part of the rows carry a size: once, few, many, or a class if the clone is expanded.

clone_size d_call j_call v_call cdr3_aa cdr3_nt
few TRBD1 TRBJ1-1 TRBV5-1 CASSSGQGWTEAFF TGCGCCAGCAGCAGCGGACAGGGCTGGACTGAAGCTTTCTTT
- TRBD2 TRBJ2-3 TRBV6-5 CASSYSTSGSDTQYF TGTGCCAGCAGTTACTCGACTAGCGGGAGTGATACGCAGTATTTT
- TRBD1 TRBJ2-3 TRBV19 CASSTGQASTDTQYF TGTGCCAGTAGTACCGGACAGGCCAGCACAGATACGCAGTATTTT
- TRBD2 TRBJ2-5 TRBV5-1 CASSPLAGGGAAQYF TGCGCCAGCAGCCCTCTAGCGGGAGGGGGCGCGGCCCAGTACTTC
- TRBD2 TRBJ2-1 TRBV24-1 CATSLGTSGNNEQFF TGTGCCACCAGCCTGGGGACTAGCGGAAACAATGAGCAGTTCTTC
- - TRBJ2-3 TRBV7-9 CASSPTGPETDTQYF TGTGCCAGCAGCCCAACTGGCCCGGAGACAGATACGCAGTATTTT
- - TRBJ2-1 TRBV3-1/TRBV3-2 CASSEVRRMGNEQFF TGTGCCAGCAGCGAAGTGCGGCGTATGGGCAATGAGCAGTTCTTC
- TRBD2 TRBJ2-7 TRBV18 CASSPTGTSGYEQYF TGTGCCAGCTCACCTACCGGGACTAGCGGCTACGAGCAGTACTTC
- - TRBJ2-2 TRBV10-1 CASSSQGTGELFF TGCGCCAGCAGTAGTCAGGGCACCGGGGAGCTGTTTTTT
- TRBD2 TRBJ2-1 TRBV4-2 CASSQDGLALVNEQFF TGTGCCAGCAGCCAAGACGGACTAGCCCTCGTCAATGAGCAGTTCTTC
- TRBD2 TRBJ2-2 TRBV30 CAWSGLAGDLNTGELFF TGTGCCTGGAGTGGACTAGCGGGGGACCTGAACACCGGGGAGCTGTTTTTT
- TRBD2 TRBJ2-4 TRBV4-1 CASSLRGLAGEGNIQYF TGCGCCAGCAGCCTACGGGGACTAGCGGGAGAGGGAAACATTCAGTACTTC
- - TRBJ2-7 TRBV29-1 CSVESYGFPYEQYF TGCAGCGTTGAAAGTTACGGTTTTCCCTACGAGCAGTACTTC
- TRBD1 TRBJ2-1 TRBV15 CATSDDRVYNEQFF TGTGCCACCAGCGACGACAGGGTTTACAATGAGCAGTTCTTC
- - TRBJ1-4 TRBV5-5 CASSLHTATNEKLFF TGTGCCAGCAGCTTGCATACTGCAACTAATGAAAAACTGTTTTTT